The T cell receptor (beta chain) under discussion was sequenced for a study of cytomegalovirus exposure and HLA in healthy donors. At the level of the study: Of all 400 or so donors who were genotyped, roughly 85% belonged to the Caucasian-associated ancestry cluster.

CDR3 length: 16 amino acids. V was clipped by 0 bases and J by 5 bases; unmatched bases: 5. From germline, CDR1 is SGHRS and CDR2 YFSETQ. This clone has just a few counts. The PCR made use of 60 Vbeta and 13 Jbeta primers. Using immunoSEQ multiplex PCR, the repertoire was profiled, and TCRdb retains in-frame clones only, with some absent. Counted here are over 100,000 clones, over 65% occurring once; the ten biggest clones make up roughly 0.9%. The sequenced material came from PBMCs. The chain employs TRBV5-1 and TRBJ2-7; 13 bases align to TRBD2. The source is a woman in her twenties or thirties in good health and CMV-seronegative. In DNA form, the CDR3 reads TGCGCCAGCAGCTTGGCACTAGCGGGAGGGCCCCACGAGCAGTACTTC. Its translation: CASSLALAGGPHEQYF.